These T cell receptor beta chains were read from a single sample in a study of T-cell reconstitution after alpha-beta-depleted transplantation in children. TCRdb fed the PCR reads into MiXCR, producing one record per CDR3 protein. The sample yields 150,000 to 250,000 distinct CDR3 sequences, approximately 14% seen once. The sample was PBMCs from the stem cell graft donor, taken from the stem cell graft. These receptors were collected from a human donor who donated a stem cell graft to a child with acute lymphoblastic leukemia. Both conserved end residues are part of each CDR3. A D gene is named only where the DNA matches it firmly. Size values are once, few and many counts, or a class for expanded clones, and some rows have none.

CDR3: CASSLAMGGTKMTGAIYEQYF
DNA: TGTGCCAGCAGCTTAGCAATGGGTGGTACTAAAATGACAGGGGCCATTTACGAGCAGTACTTC
size: NA
V: TRBV11-1
D: TRBD1
J: TRBJ2-7
length: 21

CDR3: CASSPTSGRRADTQYF
DNA: TGTGCCAGCAGTCCGACTAGCGGGAGACGTGCAGATACGCAGTATTTT
size: many
V: TRBV12-3/TRBV12-4
D: TRBD2
J: TRBJ2-3
length: 16

CDR3: CSAPLAGDSYNEQFF
DNA: TGCAGTGCCCCATTAGCGGGAGATTCCTACAATGAGCAGTTCTTC
size: many
V: TRBV20-1
D: TRBD2
J: TRBJ2-1
length: 15

CDR3: CSARRGEGVGTEAFF
DNA: TGCAGTGCTAGGAGAGGGGAGGGGGTCGGCACTGAAGCTTTCTTT
size: many
V: TRBV20-1
D: NA
J: TRBJ1-1
length: 15

CDR3: CSEIASGTGGTQYF
DNA: TGCAGCGAAATCGCTAGCGGGACTGGGGGGACCCAGTACTTC
size: many
V: TRBV29-1
D: TRBD2
J: TRBJ2-5
length: 14

CDR3: CASSPLAGELFF
DNA: TGCGCCAGCAGCCCCCTGGCCGGGGAGCTGTTTTTT
size: many
V: TRBV4-1
D: NA
J: TRBJ2-2
length: 12

CDR3: CSARRQTDSNQPQHF
DNA: TGCAGTGCTAGAAGACAGACCGATAGCAATCAGCCCCAGCATTTT
size: many
V: TRBV20-1
D: NA
J: TRBJ1-5
length: 15

CDR3: CASSPPEGGPLLTFF
DNA: TGTGCCAGCTCACCACCGGAGGGAGGGCCCCTTCTTACGTTCTTC
size: NA
V: TRBV18
D: TRBD2
J: TRBJ2-1
length: 15

CDR3: CASSFRGRGNNEQFF
DNA: TGTGCCAGCAGCTTCCGAGGGAGGGGGAACAATGAGCAGTTCTTC
size: NA
V: TRBV5-6
D: NA
J: TRBJ2-1
length: 15

CDR3: CSGARAGIYNEQFF
DNA: TGCAGCGGGGCGCGGGCGGGGATTTACAATGAGCAGTTCTTC
size: NA
V: TRBV29-1
D: NA
J: TRBJ2-1
length: 14

CDR3: CASSEGLAGRYNEQFF
DNA: TGCGCCAGCAGCGAGGGACTAGCGGGAAGATACAATGAGCAGTTCTTC
size: NA
V: TRBV5-1
D: TRBD2
J: TRBJ2-1
length: 16

CDR3: CASSLGGAWEKLFF
DNA: TGTGCCAGCAGCTTAGGAGGGGCTTGGGAAAAACTGTTTTTT
size: NA
V: TRBV7-2
D: NA
J: TRBJ1-4
length: 14

CDR3: CASSTLGGYEQYF
DNA: TGTGCCAGCAGCACCCTGGGGGGCTACGAGCAGTACTTC
size: NA
V: TRBV2
D: NA
J: TRBJ2-7
length: 13

CDR3: CASRPGGPAGELFF
DNA: TGTGCCAGCAGACCGGGAGGGCCGGCCGGGGAGCTGTTTTTT
size: few
V: TRBV11-3
D: TRBD2
J: TRBJ2-2
length: 14

CDR3: CASSYLGTEAFF
DNA: TGTGCCAGTAGTTATCTTGGAACTGAAGCTTTCTTT
size: many
V: TRBV19
D: NA
J: TRBJ1-1
length: 12